The sequence of this T cell receptor (beta chain) was determined in a study of CD8 T cells in Susac syndrome. The CDR3 has 13 residues. V dropped 0 bases and J dropped 12 bases, with 12 bases sitting between them. Per germline, CDR1 MGHRA and CDR2 YSYEKL. RNA totalling about 0.5 to 1 ug underwent reverse transcription with random hexamers. The authors amplified TCR beta CDR3 across 54 Vbeta and 13 Jbeta using immunoSEQ multiplex PCR. TCRdb re-called the immunoSEQ multiplex PCR reads through MiXCR, storing one row per CDR3 protein. Of approximately 80,000 distinct CDR3 sequences in the sample, 91% are singletons; the top ten hold 0.5%.

The receptor's source is a human donor with multiple sclerosis. The rearrangement joins TRBV4-1 to TRBJ2-1, with unresolved D. The specimen sequenced was CD8+ T cells from PBMCs. The CDR3 nucleotides are TGCGCCAGCAGCCAAGATTGGACCCCGGGGCAGTTCTTC. Its protein is CASSQDWTPGQFF.